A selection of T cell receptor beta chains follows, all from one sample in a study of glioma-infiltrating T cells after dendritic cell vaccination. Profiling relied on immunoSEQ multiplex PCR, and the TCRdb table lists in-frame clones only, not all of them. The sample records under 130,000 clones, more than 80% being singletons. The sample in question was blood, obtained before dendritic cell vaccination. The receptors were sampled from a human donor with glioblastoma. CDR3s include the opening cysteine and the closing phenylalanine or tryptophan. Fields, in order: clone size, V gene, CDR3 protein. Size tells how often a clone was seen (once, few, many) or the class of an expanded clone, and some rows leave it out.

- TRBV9 CASSVSGQGNQPQHF
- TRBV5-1 CASSLAGSSFNEKLFF
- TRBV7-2 CASSLGPYGADQETQYF
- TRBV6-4 CASSLAGLSYEQYF
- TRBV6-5 CASSYLNRGDTEAFF
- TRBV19 CASSPLGQGSYEQYF
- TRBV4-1 CASSPTRSDSYNEQFF
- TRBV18 CASSPLSGRLNTEAFF
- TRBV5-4 CASSAWQGTDTQYF
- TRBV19 CASSISVSDSTYGYTF
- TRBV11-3 CASSLVAGSSYNSPLHF
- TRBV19 CAVRGLAFYEQFF
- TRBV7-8 CASSYQGNRELFF
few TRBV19 CASSIVRGGQPQHF
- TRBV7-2 CASSQLGLGGTDTQYF
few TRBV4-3 CASSQGQGDGTEAFF
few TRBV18 CASSLTGANQPQHF
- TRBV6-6 CASTWTGDDQPQHF
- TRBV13 CASSLGATSGGASYNEQFF
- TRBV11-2 CASSAFAGGDTQYF
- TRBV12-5 CASGLVLGDRDTEAFF
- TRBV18 CASSPQDGYTF
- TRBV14 CASSLLGTENTGELFF
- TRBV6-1 CATASGGNTEAFF
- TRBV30 CAWSGQEALGAFF
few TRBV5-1 CASSLSPDTTNEKLFF
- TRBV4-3 CASTVGELFF
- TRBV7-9 CASSLGGQIGTEAFF
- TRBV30 CAWRGADISPLHF
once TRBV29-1 CSVPDRARGYTF
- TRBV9 CASSSWTGGSENTGELFF
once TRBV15 CATNQQGSYTGELFF
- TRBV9 CASSLRSGTGGAYEQYF